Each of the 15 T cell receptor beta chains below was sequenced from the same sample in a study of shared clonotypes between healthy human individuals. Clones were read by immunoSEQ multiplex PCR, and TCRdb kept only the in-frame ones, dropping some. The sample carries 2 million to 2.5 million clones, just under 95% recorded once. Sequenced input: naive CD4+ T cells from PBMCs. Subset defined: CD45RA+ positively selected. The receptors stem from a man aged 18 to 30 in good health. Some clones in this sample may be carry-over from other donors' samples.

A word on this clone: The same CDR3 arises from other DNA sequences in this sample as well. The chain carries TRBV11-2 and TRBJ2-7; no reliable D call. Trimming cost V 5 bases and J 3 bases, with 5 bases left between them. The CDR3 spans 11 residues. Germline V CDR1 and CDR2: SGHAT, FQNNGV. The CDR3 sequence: CASSLLYEQYF. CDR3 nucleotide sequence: TGTGCCAGCAGCCTTCTCTACGAGCAGTACTTC.

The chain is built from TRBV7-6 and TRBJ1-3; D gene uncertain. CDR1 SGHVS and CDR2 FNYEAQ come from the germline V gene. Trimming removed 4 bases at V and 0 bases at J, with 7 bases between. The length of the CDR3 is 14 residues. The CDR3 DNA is TGTGCCAGCAGCTCCCGGAGCTCTGGAAACACCATATATTTT. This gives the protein CASSSRSSGNTIYF.

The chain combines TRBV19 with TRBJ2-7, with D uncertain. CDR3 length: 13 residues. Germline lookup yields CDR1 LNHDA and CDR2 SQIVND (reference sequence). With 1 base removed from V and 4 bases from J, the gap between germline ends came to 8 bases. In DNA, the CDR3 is TGTGCCAGTAGTATAGGGGGTCGGTACGAGCAGTACTTC. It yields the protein CASSIGGRYEQYF. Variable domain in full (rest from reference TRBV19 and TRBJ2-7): DGGITQSPKYLFRKEGQNVTLSCEQNLNHDAMYWYRQDPGQGLRLIYYSQIVNDFQKGDIAEGYSVSREKKESFPLTVTSAQKNPTAFYLCASSIGGRYEQYFGPGTRLTVT.

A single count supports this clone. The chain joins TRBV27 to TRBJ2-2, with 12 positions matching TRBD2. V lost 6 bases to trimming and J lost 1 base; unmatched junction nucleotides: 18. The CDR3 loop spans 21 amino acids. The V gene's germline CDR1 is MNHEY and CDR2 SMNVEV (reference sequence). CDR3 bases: TGTGCCAGCAGAAGATCCCATCCCGGACTAGCGGGAAACTGGAACACCGGGGAGCTGTTTTTT. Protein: CASRRSHPGLAGNWNTGELFF.

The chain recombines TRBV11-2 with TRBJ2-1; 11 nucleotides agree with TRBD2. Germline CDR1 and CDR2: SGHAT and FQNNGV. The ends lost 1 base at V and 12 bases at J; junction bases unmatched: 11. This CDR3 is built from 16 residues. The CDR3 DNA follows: TGTGCCAGCAGCTTAGTTCTAGCGGGAGGTGAGGCCGGGCAGTTCTTC. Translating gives CASSLVLAGGEAGQFF.

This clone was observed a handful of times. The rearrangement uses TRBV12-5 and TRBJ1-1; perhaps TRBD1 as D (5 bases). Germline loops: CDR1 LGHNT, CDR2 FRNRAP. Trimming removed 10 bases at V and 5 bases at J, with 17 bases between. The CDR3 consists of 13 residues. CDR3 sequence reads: CATRQVGETEAFF. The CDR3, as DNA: TGTGCTACGCGCCAAGTGGGGGAGACTGAAGCTTTCTTT.

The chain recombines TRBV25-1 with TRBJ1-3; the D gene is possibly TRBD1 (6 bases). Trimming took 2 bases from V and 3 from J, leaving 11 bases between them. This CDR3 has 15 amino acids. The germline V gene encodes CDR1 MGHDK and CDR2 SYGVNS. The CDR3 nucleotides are TGTGCCAGCAGTGAAGCAGGGGCGCGTGGAAACACCATATATTTT. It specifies CASSEAGARGNTIYF.

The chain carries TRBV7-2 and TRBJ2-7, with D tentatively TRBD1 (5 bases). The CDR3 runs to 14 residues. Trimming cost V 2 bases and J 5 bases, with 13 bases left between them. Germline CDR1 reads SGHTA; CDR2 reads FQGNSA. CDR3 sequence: CASSLSGIINEQYF. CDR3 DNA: TGTGCCAGCAGCTTATCAGGGATTATCAACGAGCAGTACTTC.

CDR3 DNA sequence: TGTGCCAGCTCACCGGGGACAGCCCTGGGAGGCTACACCTTC. Its protein product is CASSPGTALGGYTF. J is TRBJ1-2 and V is TRBV18; 7 positions match TRBD1. Unmatched junction bases numbered 9, after V lost 3 bases and J lost 8 bases. Germline CDR1 and CDR2: KGHSH and LQKENI. CDR3 size: 14 residues.

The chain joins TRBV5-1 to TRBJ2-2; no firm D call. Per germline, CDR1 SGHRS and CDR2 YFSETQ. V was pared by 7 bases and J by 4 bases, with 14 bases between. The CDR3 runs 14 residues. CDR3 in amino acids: CASRTGSSTGELFF. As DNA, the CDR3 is TGCGCCAGCCGCACCGGGTCGAGCACCGGGGAGCTGTTTTTT.

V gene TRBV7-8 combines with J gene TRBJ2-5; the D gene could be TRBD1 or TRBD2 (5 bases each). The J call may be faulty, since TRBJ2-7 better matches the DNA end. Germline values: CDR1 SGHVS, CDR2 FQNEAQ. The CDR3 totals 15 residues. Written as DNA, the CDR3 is TGTGCCAGCAGCTATCACCGGGACCGACCCTACGAGCAGTACTTC. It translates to CASSYHRDRPYEQYF.

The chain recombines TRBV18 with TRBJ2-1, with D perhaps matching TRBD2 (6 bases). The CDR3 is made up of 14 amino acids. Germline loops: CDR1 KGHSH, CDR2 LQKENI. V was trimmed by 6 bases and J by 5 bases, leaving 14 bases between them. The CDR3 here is CASSPQRADNEQFF. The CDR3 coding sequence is TGTGCCAGCTCTCCGCAGCGGGCGGACAATGAGCAGTTCTTC.

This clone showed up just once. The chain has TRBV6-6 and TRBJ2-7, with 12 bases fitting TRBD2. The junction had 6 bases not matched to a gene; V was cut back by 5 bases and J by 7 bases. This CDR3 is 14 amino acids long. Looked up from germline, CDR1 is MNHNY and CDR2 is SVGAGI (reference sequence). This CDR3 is CASSRTSGTGEQYF. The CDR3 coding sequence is TGTGCCAGCAGTCGGACTAGCGGGACAGGAGAGCAGTACTTC.

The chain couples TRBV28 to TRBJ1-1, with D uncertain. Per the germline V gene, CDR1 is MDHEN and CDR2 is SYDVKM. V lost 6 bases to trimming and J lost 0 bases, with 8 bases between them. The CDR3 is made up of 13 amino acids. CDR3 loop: CASRGMVNTEAFF. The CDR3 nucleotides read TGTGCCAGCAGGGGGATGGTGAACACTGAAGCTTTCTTT.

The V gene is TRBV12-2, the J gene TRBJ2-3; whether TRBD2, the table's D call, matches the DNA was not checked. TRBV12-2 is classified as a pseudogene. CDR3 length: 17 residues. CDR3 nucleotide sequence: TGTGCAAGTCGCTGTCGGAGGGCCTGGATGTGGACAGATACGCAGTATTTT. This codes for CASRCRRAWMWTDTQYF.